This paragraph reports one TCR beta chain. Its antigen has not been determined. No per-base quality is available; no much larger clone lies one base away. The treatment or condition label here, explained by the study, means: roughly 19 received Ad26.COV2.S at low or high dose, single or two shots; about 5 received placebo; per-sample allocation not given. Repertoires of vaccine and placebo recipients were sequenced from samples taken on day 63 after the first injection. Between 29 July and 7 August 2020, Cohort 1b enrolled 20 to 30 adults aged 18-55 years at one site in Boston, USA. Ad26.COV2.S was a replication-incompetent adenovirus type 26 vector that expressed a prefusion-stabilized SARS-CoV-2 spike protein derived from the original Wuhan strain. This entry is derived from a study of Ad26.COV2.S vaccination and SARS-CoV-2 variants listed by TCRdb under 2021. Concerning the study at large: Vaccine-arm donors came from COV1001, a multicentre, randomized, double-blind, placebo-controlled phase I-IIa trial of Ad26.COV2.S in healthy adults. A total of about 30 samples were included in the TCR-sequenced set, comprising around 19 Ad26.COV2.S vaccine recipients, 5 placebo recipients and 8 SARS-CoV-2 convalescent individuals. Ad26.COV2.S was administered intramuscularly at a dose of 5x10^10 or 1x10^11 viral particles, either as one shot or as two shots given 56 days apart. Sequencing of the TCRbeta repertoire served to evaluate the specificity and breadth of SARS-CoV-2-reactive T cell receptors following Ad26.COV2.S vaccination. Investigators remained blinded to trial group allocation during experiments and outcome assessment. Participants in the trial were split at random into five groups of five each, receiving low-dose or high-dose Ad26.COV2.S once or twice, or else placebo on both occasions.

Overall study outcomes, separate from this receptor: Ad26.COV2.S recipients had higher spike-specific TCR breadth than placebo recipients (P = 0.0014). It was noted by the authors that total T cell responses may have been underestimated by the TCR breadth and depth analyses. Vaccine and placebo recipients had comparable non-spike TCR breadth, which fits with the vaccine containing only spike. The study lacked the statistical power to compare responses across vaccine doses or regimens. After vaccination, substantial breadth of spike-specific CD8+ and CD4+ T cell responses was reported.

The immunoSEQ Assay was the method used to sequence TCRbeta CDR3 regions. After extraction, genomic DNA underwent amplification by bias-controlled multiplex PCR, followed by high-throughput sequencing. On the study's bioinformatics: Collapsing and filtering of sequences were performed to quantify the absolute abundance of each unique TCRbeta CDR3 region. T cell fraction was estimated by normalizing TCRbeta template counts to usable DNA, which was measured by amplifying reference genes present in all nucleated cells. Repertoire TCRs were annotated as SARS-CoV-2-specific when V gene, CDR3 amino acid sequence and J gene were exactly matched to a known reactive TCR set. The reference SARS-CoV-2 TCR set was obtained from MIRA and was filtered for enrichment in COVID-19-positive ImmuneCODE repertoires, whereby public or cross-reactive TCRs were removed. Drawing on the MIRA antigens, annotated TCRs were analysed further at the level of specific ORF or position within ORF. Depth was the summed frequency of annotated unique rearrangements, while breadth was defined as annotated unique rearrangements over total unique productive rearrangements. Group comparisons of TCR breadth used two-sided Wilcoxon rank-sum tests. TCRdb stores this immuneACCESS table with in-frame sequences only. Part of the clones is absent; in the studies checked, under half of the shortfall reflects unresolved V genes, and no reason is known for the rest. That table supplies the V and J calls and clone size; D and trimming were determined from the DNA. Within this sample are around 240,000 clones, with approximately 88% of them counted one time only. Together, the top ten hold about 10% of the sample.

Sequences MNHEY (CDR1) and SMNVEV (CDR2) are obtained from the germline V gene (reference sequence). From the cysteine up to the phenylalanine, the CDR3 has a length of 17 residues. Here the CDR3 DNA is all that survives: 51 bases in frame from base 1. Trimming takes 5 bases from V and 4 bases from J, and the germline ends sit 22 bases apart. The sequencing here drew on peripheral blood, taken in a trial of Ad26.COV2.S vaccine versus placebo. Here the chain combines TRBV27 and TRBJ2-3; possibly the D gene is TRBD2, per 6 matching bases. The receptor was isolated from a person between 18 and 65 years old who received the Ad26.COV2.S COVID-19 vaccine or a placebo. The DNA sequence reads TGTGCCAGCAGTCACTCGAAACTAGCCCTTATTCCAGATACGCAGTATTTT. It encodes CASSHSKLALIPDTQYF.